These 25 T cell receptor beta chains were sequenced from one sample in a study of tumor-infiltrating lymphocytes in primary liver carcinoma. The input was approximately 0.45 ug total RNA; TCR beta cDNA was made from it with a constant-region primer. Library construction for TCR beta comprised three nested multiplex PCR rounds performed with slightly modified ARM-PCR. It was with TRBV1-TRBV30 forward primers and a C-beta reverse primer that the first two PCR rounds were run, at approximately 10 cycles each. TCRdb processed the multiplex PCR reads anew with MiXCR; each CDR3 protein has one entry. The top ten clones hold 9% to 10% of a sample with 320,000 or so distinct CDR3 sequences, 50% to 70% of them seen once. Researchers drew blood RNA from unsorted whole blood and extracted germline DNA as well. The source material was peripheral blood. These TCRs come from a man in his forties with primary liver carcinoma and hepatitis B virus infection.

About this clonotype itself: Without the conserved terminal phenylalanine or tryptophan, this CDR3 likely stems from a read error. The chain couples TRBV5-1 to TRBJ2-5, with D maybe TRBD1 (6 bases). Looked up from germline, CDR1 is SGHRS and CDR2 is YFSETQ. V shed 0 bases and J shed 1 base, with 13 bases lying between them. CDR3 length: 16 amino acids. The CDR3 sequence is CASSLASVGAQETQYL. CDR3 DNA: TGCGCCAGCAGCTTGGCCTCGGTGGGGGCCCAAGAGACCCAGTACCTC.

About this clonotype itself: A junction end diverges from the germline sequence, so it may reflect a read error. The V call is TRBV5-5, the J call TRBJ2-7; 8 nucleotides agree with TRBD1. The CDR3 runs to 14 residues. The germline gives CDR1 SGHKS, CDR2 YYEKEE (reference sequence). As DNA, the CDR3 is TGTGCCGGCAGCGCGACAGGGGTCTCCTACGAGCAGTACTTC. Translation gives CAGSATGVSYEQYF. The entire variable domain, with the rest obtained from reference TRBV5-5 and TRBJ2-7, is as follows: DAGVTQSPTHLIKTRGQQVTLRCSPISGHKSVSWYQQVLGQGPQFIFQYYEKEERGRGNFPDRFSARQFPNYSSELNVNALLLGDSALYLCAGSATGVSYEQYFGPGTRLTVT.

In the case of this clonotype: This could be a read error, since a much larger clone is one nucleotide away. J is TRBJ2-3 and V is TRBV4-3; 7 bases line up with TRBD2. Per the germline V gene, CDR1 is LGHNA and CDR2 is YSLEER. The CDR3 contains 17 residues. V shed 3 bases, J shed 5 bases, and the junction held 14 bases outside the gene matches. The CDR3 protein is CASSHDPRAGVGDTQYF. The CDR3 region has the DNA TGCGCCAGCAGCCACGACCCGAGGGCGGGAGTAGGAGATACGCAGTATTTT.

In regard to this clonotype: The junction and the germline gene differ at one end; a read error may be behind it. This chain links TRBV28 with TRBJ2-1; tentative D call: TRBD2 (6 bases). Germline lookup yields CDR1 MDHEN and CDR2 SYDVKM. CDR3 length: 16 residues. CDR3 bases: TGTGCTAGCAGTTACCTGAGGGGCGGAGGGTACAATGAGCAGTTCTTC. This sequence encodes CASSYLRGGGYNEQFF.

Concerning this clonotype: A much larger clone lies one base from this, so it may be a read error. The chain combines TRBV12-3 or TRBV12-4 with TRBJ1-6; possible D gene TRBD1, 6 bases. The CDR3 is made up of 13 amino acids. V was shortened by 5 bases and J by 10 bases, with 12 bases between the two germline ends. The CDR3 sequence is CASSPQGPSPLHF. The CDR3 coding sequence is TGTGCCAGCAGTCCCCAGGGGCCATCACCCCTCCACTTT.

A note on this clonotype: Being one base from a much bigger clone, this may be a read error. The V and J genes are TRBV29-1 and TRBJ1-2; TRBD1 matches at 9 bases. Germline V CDR1 and CDR2: SQVTM, ANQGSEA. This CDR3 spans 15 amino acids. This CDR3 reads CCVDSPGQGSYGYTF. In nucleotides, the CDR3 is TGCTGCGTTGATTCTCCGGGACAGGGTAGCTATGGCTACACCTTC.

Note on this clonotype: A much bigger clone sits one base away, suggesting this may be a read error. The V call is TRBV6-6, the J call TRBJ1-2, with D possibly TRBD1 on 5 matching bases. V lost 6 bases and J lost 4, with 9 bases in between. This CDR3 has 12 amino acids. The V gene's germline CDR1 is MNHNY and CDR2 SVGAGI (reference sequence). The CDR3 spells CASRGDRYGYTF. The CDR3 bases are TGTGCCAGCAGAGGGGATCGCTATGGCTACACCTTC.

As to this clonotype: Its ends do not fully match the called genes, so a read error is possible. The J gene is TRBJ2-1, the V gene TRBV11-3; maybe TRBD2 (5 bases). Per germline, CDR1 SGHNT and CDR2 YENEEA. The CDR3 loop spans 11 amino acids. CDR3 in amino acids: CASRGSGKHFF. In DNA form, the CDR3 reads TGTGCCAGCAGGGGCAGCGGAAAGCACTTCTTC.

This clonotype was seen repeatedly, ten times or more. The V and J genes are TRBV28 and TRBJ1-6; D unresolved. This CDR3 is 15 amino acids long. Germline loops: CDR1 MDHEN, CDR2 SYDVKM. V was cut by 5 bases and J by 4 bases, with 12 bases left in between. The CDR3: CASSPWTDYNSPLHF. The CDR3 DNA reads as TGTGCCAGCAGTCCGTGGACTGATTATAATTCACCCCTCCACTTT.

This clonotype was observed a few times. This sequence may be a read error, since a much larger clone differs from it by one base. This chain links TRBV10-2 with TRBJ1-5; 7 nucleotides line up with TRBD1. The J segment lost 5 bases and the V segment lost 5 bases, leaving 6 bases of the junction unmatched. Germline V lookup: CDR1 WSHSY, CDR2 SAAADI. This CDR3 has 14 residues. The CDR3 is CASSPDRVYQPQHF. The CDR3 nucleotides read TGCGCCAGCAGTCCTGACAGGGTATATCAGCCCCAGCATTTT.

CDR3 region: CASRPQINYGYTF. For the CDR3, the DNA is TGTGCCAGCAGACCCCAGATTAACTATGGCTACACCTTC. The rearrangement links TRBV7-9 to TRBJ1-2; D not certain. CDR3 length: 13 amino acids. Deletions cut 6 bases from V and 1 base from J, with 9 bases between. Germline-derived CDR1 and CDR2 are SEHNR and FQNEAQ (reference sequence).

This clonotype was recorded a few times. V and J are TRBV10-3 and TRBJ2-7; D uncertain. Trimming cost V 3 bases and J 7 bases, with 10 bases left between them. Germline values: CDR1 ENHRY, CDR2 SYGVKD. This CDR3 region has 12 residues. The CDR3 loop is CAISEAGQEQYF. DNA for the CDR3: TGTGCCATCAGTGAAGCCGGGCAAGAGCAGTACTTC.

This clonotype was observed a handful of times. One end of the junction fails to match germline, which may point to a read error. The V and J genes are TRBV4-3 and TRBJ2-1; D gene ambiguous. Germline loops: CDR1 LGHNA, CDR2 YSLEER. This CDR3 spans 15 amino acids. CDR3 coding DNA: TGCGCCAGCAGCCAAGATGCGGTGGGATGGAATGAGCAGTTTTTC. It encodes CASSQDAVGWNEQFF.

This clonotype was found a few times. The chain recombines TRBV5-1 with TRBJ1-4; D unclear. Germline lookup yields CDR1 SGHRS and CDR2 YFSETQ. V was cut by 0 bases and J by 4 bases, with 7 bases left in between. The CDR3 spans 14 residues. As DNA, the CDR3 is TGCGCCAGCAGCTTGGCGGTGAATAATGAAAAACTGTTTTTT. Translated: CASSLAVNNEKLFF.

Concerning this clonotype: A read error may explain this, as a much larger clone is one base away. The V call is TRBV6-1, the J call TRBJ2-5; 9 bases are a match to TRBD1. Trimming took 7 bases from V and 9 from J; bases not matched to a gene: 15. CDR1 and CDR2 (germline): MNHNS, SASEGT. The CDR3 consists of 15 residues. In DNA, the CDR3 is TGTGCCAGCAATGATCCCCGACAGGGGGTAAGGGCCCAGTACTTC. Protein product: CASNDPRQGVRAQYF.

Comments on this clonotype: A much larger clone differs from this one at a single base, so this may be a read error. The CDR3 ends on some other residue instead of the conserved phenylalanine or tryptophan, so this is likely a read error. The V gene is TRBV10-3, the J gene TRBJ1-1; D call uncertain. Germline V gene lookup returns CDR1 ENHRY and CDR2 SYGVKD. With 2 bases removed from V and 1 base from J, the gap between germline ends came to 8 bases. The CDR3 is made up of 14 amino acids. CDR3 sequence: CAISERAGNTEAFL. The DNA for the CDR3 is TGTGCCATCAGTGAGCGCGCGGGGAACACTGAAGCTTTCCTT.

This chain joins TRBV4-1 and TRBJ1-1; perhaps TRBD1 as D (6 bases). V lost 6 bases, J lost 6 bases, and 17 bases lay in between. This CDR3 spans 14 amino acids. Germline V gives CDR1 MGHRA, CDR2 YSYEKL. This CDR3 reads CASSRREGEAEAFF. The CDR3 DNA follows: TGCGCCAGCAGTCGGCGGGAGGGGGAGGCTGAAGCTTTCTTT.

On this clonotype: This may be a read error: a much more frequent sequence differs by one nucleotide. This sequence joins TRBV4-2 and TRBJ1-4; D gene unclear. V lost 0 bases to trimming and J lost 7 bases, with 12 bases between them. Germline CDR1 reads LGHNA; CDR2 reads YNFKEQ. This CDR3 has 15 amino acids. This CDR3 is CASSQDRLNSEKLFF. CDR3 DNA sequence: TGTGCCAGCAGCCAAGACCGGTTGAACAGTGAAAAACTGTTTTTT.

As for this clonotype: A single base separates this from a much larger clone, so it may be a read error. The chain has TRBV6-5 and TRBJ2-1; maybe TRBD2 (6 bases). Looked up from germline, CDR1 is MNHEY and CDR2 is SVGAGI. The CDR3 spans 15 residues. CDR3 protein: CTSSTSSSSYNEQFF. The DNA for the CDR3 is TGTACCAGCTCTACTAGCTCCAGCTCCTACAATGAGCAGTTCTTC.

The chain links TRBV14 to TRBJ2-7; a weak D match, TRBD2 (5 bases). This CDR3 region has 14 residues. Trimming cost V 1 base and J 9 bases, with 16 bases left between them. Germline lookup yields CDR1 SGHDN and CDR2 FVKESK. CDR3 coding DNA: TGTGCCAGCAGCCAAGGGTTTGAGGGCAGCGGGCAGTACTTC. Amino acid sequence: CASSQGFEGSGQYF.

Notes on this clonotype: No conserved phenylalanine or tryptophan is present at the end of the CDR3, so a read error is the likely explanation. V and J are TRBV7-3 and TRBJ2-5, with D possibly being TRBD1 (5 bases). The germline gives CDR1 SGHTA, CDR2 FQGTGA. V was pared by 1 base and J by 5 bases, with 8 bases between. The CDR3 loop spans 13 amino acids. Written as DNA, the CDR3 is TGTGCCAGCAGCTTAAGGGCAGGGGAGACCCAGTACCTC. Protein: CASSLRAGETQYL.

This clonotype was seen more than once but under ten times. The junction does not match germline at one end; this may be a read error. CDR3 sequence: CASSPRDRGSPFHF. CDR3 nucleotides: TGTGCTAGCAGTCCCCGGGACAGGGGTTCACCCTTCCACTTT. J is TRBJ1-6 and V is TRBV28, with TRBD1 matching over 10 bases. The CDR3 contains 14 residues. Looked up from germline, CDR1 is MDHEN and CDR2 is SYDVKM.

This clonotype was found many times. V usage is TRBV29-1 and J usage is TRBJ2-7, with D unclear. The CDR3 runs to 11 residues. Germline V gives CDR1 SQVTM, CDR2 ANQGSEA. Trimming removed 3 bases at V and 11 bases at J, with 14 bases between. The DNA of the CDR3 is TGCAGCGTTGACTACGCATCGTACGAGTACTTC. Protein: CSVDYASYEYF.

This chain connects TRBV5-1 to TRBJ2-5; TRBD1 aligns across 8 bases. The CDR3 covers 15 residues. The J segment lost 4 bases and the V segment lost 6 bases, leaving 11 bases of the junction unmatched. In germline, CDR1 is SGHRS, CDR2 YFSETQ. CDR3 sequence reads: CASTATGGIGETQYF. In DNA, the CDR3 is TGCGCCAGCACGGCAACAGGGGGGATTGGAGAGACCCAGTACTTC.

In regard to this clonotype: A much larger clone lies a single base off, so this may be a read error. The chain uses TRBV11-2 and TRBJ2-2; D might be TRBD1 (5 bases). V dropped 5 bases and J dropped 8 bases, with 15 bases sitting between them. Germline CDR1 and CDR2: SGHAT and FQNNGV. The CDR3 runs 14 residues. In nucleotides, the CDR3 is TGTGCCAGCAGCGTAGTCCAGGGCTGGGGGGAGCTGTTTTTT. Amino acid sequence: CASSVVQGWGELFF.